Below are 29 T cell receptor beta chains sequenced from a single sample in a study of T cell responses to AZD1222 COVID-19 vaccine. Method: immunoSEQ multiplex PCR; TCRdb's copy keeps in-frame clones and lacks some. The data show under 100,000 clones, over 75% seen once. Specimen: peripheral blood, collected on day 0 of AZD1222 vaccination. All receptors come from an adult in good health.

The chain combines TRBV21-1 with TRBJ2-3; no DNA check was done on the table's D call, TRBD2. TRBV21-1 is a recognized pseudogene. The CDR3 has 15 amino acids. The CDR3 DNA is TGTGCCAGCACCATAGGACTAACGAGCACAGATACGCAGTATTTT. It is translated as CASTIGLTSTDTQYF.

The chain recombines TRBV18 with TRBJ2-7; D not certain. Between the trimmed V and J ends, which lost 3 bases and 3 bases, there was a span of 15 bases. The V gene's germline CDR1 is KGHSH and CDR2 LQKENI. The CDR3 runs 15 residues. CDR3 sequence: CASSPPPLSSYEQYF. For the CDR3, the DNA is TGTGCCAGCTCACCCCCACCCTTAAGTAGCTACGAGCAGTACTTC.

The V and J genes are TRBV19 and TRBJ1-3; D gene uncertain. Trimming pared 6 bases from V and 0 bases from J, leaving 12 bases between. Germline CDR1 reads LNHDA; CDR2 reads SQIVND (reference sequence). This CDR3 is built from 15 residues. The CDR3 coding sequence is TGTGCCAGTAGGCTCGAAAACTACTCTGGAAACACCATATATTTT. Translated: CASRLENYSGNTIYF.

This sequence joins TRBV9 and TRBJ2-1; 10 nucleotides agree with TRBD2. The germline gives CDR1 SGDLS, CDR2 YYNGEE. With V trimmed by 4 bases and J by 4 bases, 5 bases remained unmatched. The CDR3 sequence is 15 residues long. CDR3 protein: CASSPGLAEYNEQFF. CDR3 bases: TGTGCCAGCAGCCCCGGACTAGCGGAATACAATGAGCAGTTCTTC.

The V gene is TRBV28, the J gene TRBJ2-5; 9 nucleotides match TRBD1. The germline gives CDR1 MDHEN, CDR2 SYDVKM. The CDR3 runs 17 residues. V lost 0 bases to trimming and J lost 0 bases; unmatched junction nucleotides: 5. In DNA form, the CDR3 reads TGTGCCAGCAGTTTATGGGGACAGGGAAGGTACCAAGAGACCCAGTACTTC. This encodes CASSLWGQGRYQETQYF. The full variable domain, in which reference TRBV28 and TRBJ2-5 provide the parts outside the CDR3, is DVKVTQSSRYLVKRTGEKVFLECVQDMDHENMFWYRQDPGLGLRLIYFSYDVKMKEKGDIPEGYSVSREKKERFSLILESASTNQTSMYLCASSLWGQGRYQETQYFGPGTRLLVL.

This chain connects TRBV2 to TRBJ1-1, with D possibly TRBD1 on 5 matching bases. Germline lookup yields CDR1 SNHLY and CDR2 FYNNEI. Trimming shortened V by 8 bases and J by 0 bases, and 16 bases separated the two germline ends. The CDR3 runs to 15 residues. The CDR3 DNA reads TGTGCCAGCTGCGGGACTGATGTTATGAACACTGAAGCTTTCTTT. Translation: CASCGTDVMNTEAFF.

J is TRBJ1-5 and V is TRBV18; 7 bases map to TRBD1. The CDR3 totals 15 residues. The V segment lost 3 bases and the J segment 1 base; nucleotides outside the gene matches: 3. CDR1 and CDR2 (germline): KGHSH, LQKENI. The CDR3 region has the DNA TGTGCCAGCTCACCCGACAGGGCCAGCAATCAGCCCCAGCATTTT. This codes for CASSPDRASNQPQHF.

CDR3 amino acids: CASSIVGTGANEQYF. The CDR3 region has the DNA TGTGCCAGTAGTATTGTGGGGACAGGGGCCAACGAGCAGTACTTC. This chain uses TRBV19 with TRBJ2-7; TRBD1 aligns across 10 bases. Germline V gene sequence: CDR1 LNHDA, CDR2 SQIVND (reference sequence). The CDR3 loop spans 15 amino acids. The V gene end was trimmed by 3 bases and the J gene end by 5 bases; junction bases not matched to a gene: 7.

This rearrangement joins TRBV5-6 to TRBJ1-2; D possibly corresponds to TRBD1 (6 bases). Trimming took off 1 base at V and 6 bases at J, with 10 bases between the two ends. Germline V lookup: CDR1 SGHDT, CDR2 YYEEEE. The CDR3 totals 13 residues. CDR3: CASSLRAGDGYTF. Here the CDR3 DNA reads TGTGCCAGCAGCTTGCGGGCAGGGGATGGCTACACCTTC.

This clone was seen more than once but under ten times. The genes are TRBV13 and TRBJ1-1, with D maybe TRBD1 (6 bases). Germline V CDR1 and CDR2: PRHDT, FYEKMQ (reference sequence). Trimming took off 2 bases at V and 0 bases at J, with 13 bases between the two ends. CDR3 length: 16 amino acids. CDR3 sequence reads: CASSLRGSGMNTEAFF. CDR3 DNA sequence: TGTGCCAGCAGCTTAAGGGGGTCGGGGATGAACACTGAAGCTTTCTTT.

The chain carries TRBV25-1 and TRBJ2-3, with 10 bases lining up with TRBD2. In germline, CDR1 is MGHDK, CDR2 SYGVNS. The CDR3 totals 15 residues. J gave up 2 bases and V 5 bases, and 4 bases lay outside the gene matches. CDR3 loop: CASSRTSGVTDTQYF. CDR3 nucleotide sequence: TGTGCCAGCAGTAGGACTAGCGGAGTCACAGATACGCAGTATTTT.

The CDR3 DNA sequence: TGTGCCAGTAGTATAAGGGGGGACTGGGTCATTCAGTACTTC. This encodes CASSIRGDWVIQYF. V is TRBV19 and J is TRBJ2-4, with D tentatively TRBD1 or TRBD2 (6 bases each). The germline V gene has CDR1 LNHDA and CDR2 SQIVND (reference sequence). The CDR3 contains 14 residues. Trimming pared 2 bases from V and 9 bases from J, leaving 14 bases between.

In regard to this clone: At the DNA level, this CDR3 is encoded by other sequences in the same sample as well. The chain carries TRBV29-1 and TRBJ2-7; TRBD1 agrees at 8 bases. The CDR3 covers 14 residues. The V segment lost 3 bases and the J segment 3 bases; nucleotides outside the gene matches: 7. The germline V gene encodes CDR1 SQVTM and CDR2 ANQGSEA. The DNA of the CDR3 is TGCAGCGTTGAGGGTACAGGGGGGATCTACGAGCAGTACTTC. It yields the protein CSVEGTGGIYEQYF.

This rearrangement joins TRBV5-8 to TRBJ2-5; 10 bases map to TRBD2. Trimming cost V 4 bases and J 5 bases; bases outside gene matches: 5. This CDR3 has 14 amino acids. Per the germline V gene, CDR1 is SGHTS and CDR2 is YDEGEE. In nucleotides, the CDR3 is TGTGCCAGCAGCCCCGGACTAGCGGTTGAGACCCAGTACTTC. It translates to CASSPGLAVETQYF.

This chain joins TRBV6-5 and TRBJ1-2; D is possibly TRBD1 (6 bases). The CDR3 has 14 amino acids. CDR1 and CDR2 from the germline V gene are MNHEY and SVGAGI. Between the trimmed V and J ends, which lost 6 bases and 2 bases, there was a span of 13 bases. CDR3 sequence: CASSPSGQNYGYTF. The CDR3 bases are TGTGCCAGCAGCCCCTCCGGACAGAACTATGGCTACACCTTC.

CDR3 residues: CASSLARATGNLGRSSYNEQFF. In nucleotides, the CDR3 is TGTGCCAGCAGCTTAGCGAGGGCTACCGGAAACCTTGGTCGCTCTTCCTACAATGAGCAGTTCTTC. The gene calls are TRBV7-2 and TRBJ2-1, with D possibly TRBD2 on 5 matching bases. Trimming took off 0 bases at V and 1 base at J, with 28 bases between the two ends. The CDR3 extends over 22 amino acids. Germline loops: CDR1 SGHTA, CDR2 FQGNSA.

The CDR3 bases are TGTGCCAGCAGGGTTTCGGTCGGAGTCTATGGCTACACCTTC. This gives the protein CASRVSVGVYGYTF. The rearrangement joins TRBV2 to TRBJ1-2, with unresolved D. Between the trimmed V and J ends, which lost 6 bases and 4 bases, there was a span of 15 bases. This CDR3 contains 14 residues. From germline, CDR1 is SNHLY and CDR2 FYNNEI.

V is TRBV19 and J is TRBJ2-2; a weak D match, TRBD2 (5 bases). This CDR3 has 16 amino acids. Looked up from germline, CDR1 is LNHDA and CDR2 is SQIVND (reference sequence). With 8 bases removed from V and 1 base from J, the gap between germline ends came to 17 bases. The CDR3 region is CASAASYIRNTGELFF. In DNA form, the CDR3 reads TGTGCCAGTGCCGCTAGCTATATCAGGAACACCGGGGAGCTGTTTTTT.

The chain uses TRBV19 and TRBJ2-4; the D gene is possibly TRBD2 (6 bases). The CDR3 covers 14 residues. Germline values: CDR1 LNHDA, CDR2 SQIVND (reference sequence). With 5 bases removed from V and 3 bases from J, the gap between germline ends came to 11 bases. Here the CDR3 DNA reads TGTGCCAGTAGTCCCCGGGAGCGCAAAAACATTCAGTACTTC. Its protein product is CASSPRERKNIQYF. The entire variable domain, with the rest obtained from reference TRBV19 and TRBJ2-4, is as follows: DGGITQSPKYLFRKEGQNVTLSCEQNLNHDAMYWYRQDPGQGLRLIYYSQIVNDFQKGDIAEGYSVSREKKESFPLTVTSAQKNPTAFYLCASSPRERKNIQYFGAGTRLSVL.

The rearrangement uses TRBV18 and TRBJ1-5; 8 nucleotides agree with TRBD1. CDR3 length: 14 amino acids. Per the germline V gene, CDR1 is KGHSH and CDR2 is LQKENI. V lost 6 bases, J lost 7 bases, and 8 bases stayed unmatched. The DNA for the CDR3 is TGTGCCAGCTCCCCGACAGGGGCAGAGCAGCCCCAGCATTTT. Translated: CASSPTGAEQPQHF.

This chain links TRBV20-1 with TRBJ2-1; D uncertain. The germline CDR1 and CDR2 sequences are DFQATT and SNEGSKA (reference sequence). This CDR3 is built from 11 residues. The CDR3 spells CNMPNHNEQFF. The CDR3 region has the DNA TGCAATATGCCTAATCACAATGAGCAGTTCTTC.

Only a few counts were recorded for this clone. V usage is TRBV4-1 and J usage is TRBJ1-6; possible D gene TRBD1, 6 bases. Germline-derived CDR1 and CDR2 are MGHRA and YSYEKL. Trimming took 4 bases from V and 1 from J, leaving 8 bases between them. CDR3 length: 15 amino acids. The DNA for the CDR3 is TGCGCCAGCAGCCGAACAGGGTCCTATAATTCACCCCTCCACTTT. This encodes CASSRTGSYNSPLHF.

V gene TRBV6-1 combines with J gene TRBJ2-7, with D unresolved. Germline loops: CDR1 MNHNS, CDR2 SASEGT. V lost 3 bases to trimming and J lost 3 bases, with 6 bases between them. There are 12 residues in the CDR3. This CDR3 reads CASSDVGYEQYF. The CDR3 coding sequence is TGTGCCAGCAGTGATGTTGGCTACGAGCAGTACTTC.

The CDR3, as DNA: TGTGCCAGCAGCTTAAGTGGGACTAGATCTGGTTATGAGCAGTTCTTC. Translating gives CASSLSGTRSGYEQFF. The chain recombines TRBV5-4 with TRBJ2-1; 8 positions match TRBD2. J was trimmed by 8 bases and V by 2 bases; bases with no gene match: 12. This CDR3 has 16 residues. Germline values: CDR1 SGHNT, CDR2 YYREEE (reference sequence). Supplemented by reference TRBV5-4 and TRBJ2-1, the full variable domain reads ETGVTQSPTHLIKTRGQQVTLRCSSQSGHNTVSWYQQALGQGPQFIFQYYREEENGRGNFPPRFSGLQFPNYSSELNVNALELDDSALYLCASSLSGTRSGYEQFFGPGTRLTVL.

The rearrangement links TRBV5-1 to TRBJ1-2; D is uncertain. Looked up from germline, CDR1 is SGHRS and CDR2 is YFSETQ. V was cut by 0 bases and J by 7 bases, with 13 bases left in between. The CDR3 extends over 14 amino acids. The CDR3 nucleotides are TGCGCCAGCAGCTTGGACCCTGTGGCAGGTGGCTACACCTTC. It translates to CASSLDPVAGGYTF.

Notes on this clone: Other DNA sequences of this sample code for an identical CDR3. The chain uses TRBV19 and TRBJ2-1; possible D gene TRBD2, 5 bases. Germline CDR1 and CDR2: LNHDA and SQIVND (reference sequence). This CDR3 has 14 amino acids. V gave up 4 bases and J gave up 4 bases, with 11 bases separating them. The CDR3 DNA reads as TGTGCCAGTAGTAGGTCTAGCTCATACAATGAGCAGTTCTTC. Translated, it gives CASSRSSSYNEQFF.

J is TRBJ2-1 and V is TRBV9; possibly TRBD2 for D (6 bases). The CDR3 is made up of 15 amino acids. V was cut by 0 bases and J by 0 bases, with 7 bases left in between. CDR1 is SGDLS and CDR2 is YYNGEE in the germline V gene. CDR3 coding DNA: TGTGCCAGCAGCGTAGTCGGGAGCTCCTACAATGAGCAGTTCTTC. Translation: CASSVVGSSYNEQFF.

This sequence joins TRBV4-2 and TRBJ1-5, with TRBD1 matching over 7 bases. Germline values: CDR1 LGHNA, CDR2 YNFKEQ. V lost 4 bases to trimming and J lost 4 bases; unmatched junction nucleotides: 4. CDR3 length: 14 residues. CDR3 sequence: CASSPGQFNQPQHF. As DNA, the CDR3 is TGTGCCAGCAGCCCGGGACAGTTTAATCAGCCCCAGCATTTT.

This sequence joins TRBV28 and TRBJ2-5, with 9 bases matching TRBD1. This CDR3 comprises 15 residues. In germline, CDR1 is MDHEN, CDR2 SYDVKM. Trimming removed 2 bases from V and 2 bases from J; junction bases left unmatched: 3. DNA of the CDR3: TGTGCCAGCAGTTTAGTGACAGGGGGACAAGAGACCCAGTACTTC. Translating gives CASSLVTGGQETQYF. The variable domain in full, with the rest retrieved from reference TRBV28 and TRBJ2-5, is DVKVTQSSRYLVKRTGEKVFLECVQDMDHENMFWYRQDPGLGLRLIYFSYDVKMKEKGDIPEGYSVSREKKERFSLILESASTNQTSMYLCASSLVTGGQETQYFGPGTRLLVL.